This T cell receptor (beta chain) was sequenced during a study of long-term antiretroviral therapy in people with HIV. Study-wide findings and caveats: CDR3 lengths in HIV samples spanned a narrower range than controls.

Sequencing relied on immunoSEQ assay v3.0, run at survey level. Method: immunoSEQ multiplex PCR; TCRdb's copy keeps in-frame clones and lacks some. The sample consists of 20,000 to 25,000 clones, around four fifths of them appearing once. Trimming pared 1 base from V and 3 bases from J, leaving 7 bases between. Germline-derived CDR1 and CDR2 are LGHNA and YNFKEQ. The CDR3 extends over 13 amino acids. Note on this clone: The antigen is undetermined.

This TCR derives from a man in his forties with HIV. The V and J genes are TRBV4-2 and TRBJ2-7, with D hard to call. Sample: unsorted PBMCs, taken 1.6 years after starting antiretroviral therapy. In DNA form, the CDR3 reads TGTGCCAGCAGCCAAGGGAACGACTACGAGCAGTACTTC. This translates into CASSQGNDYEQYF.